The source of this T cell receptor beta chain is a study of shared clonotypes between healthy human individuals. Profiled with immunoSEQ multiplex PCR; TCRdb holds only in-frame clones, not every one. The sample consists of some 2,100,000 clones, approximately 94% of them appearing once. Note on this clone: Its matching antigen is unknown.

Germline V gene sequence: CDR1 SGHAT, CDR2 FQNNGV. This CDR3 comprises 15 residues. V lost 1 base to trimming and J lost 2 bases, with 11 bases between them. Cells designated naive CD8 were CD45RO-negative and were positively selected for CCR7, with terminally differentiated effector memory CD45RA+ cells excluded. Study-level findings and limits: The sharing of around 5% of naive CD4 clonotypes was seen across several donors.

V is TRBV11-2 and J is TRBJ1-2; weak D call: TRBD1 (5 bases). This TCR was sampled from a young man in good health. Some clones in this sample may be carry-over from other donors' samples. Sequencing input: naive CD8+ T cells from PBMCs. This CDR3 is CASSLARALNYGYTF. The DNA of the CDR3 is TGTGCCAGCAGCTTAGCCAGGGCGCTCAACTATGGCTACACCTTC.